One and the same sample provided the 14 T cell receptor delta chains below, sequenced in a study of γδ T cells in repeated Plasmodium falciparum infection. Flow sorting of PBMC yielded separate Vgamma9/Vdelta2+ and Vdelta2-negative gammadelta T cell populations for bulk repertoire analysis. TCRdb re-called the multiplex PCR reads using CATT. The sample consists of around 89,000 delta-chain clones, almost 1.5% of them appearing once. The material sequenced was gamma-delta T cells from blood. Every receptor here comes from a pool of human donors (malaria-infected and uninfected, not separated).

In its sample, this clone was seen a few times. With a far larger clone one base away, a read error is the likely cause. Different DNA sequences within this sample yield the same CDR3. V is TRDV1 and J is TRDJ1, with 8 positions matching TRDD3. The J gene, absent from TCRdb, was called here by matching the DNA to germline. V shed 8 bases and J 0 bases; nucleotides not matched to a gene: 23. The V gene's germline CDR1 is TSWWSYY and CDR2 QGS. The CDR3 loop spans 20 amino acids. The CDR3 region is CALNYPNLSTGGKDTDKLIF. The CDR3 nucleotides read TGTGCTCTTAATTACCCCAATCTGAGTACTGGGGGGAAAGACACCGATAAACTCATCTTT.

A few counts support this clone. Translating this DNA gives a protein that differs at residue 4 from the TCRdb one, which belongs to a much larger clone; a read error is likely, and the protein shown is this translation. The chain is built from TRDV2 and TRDJ2, with 9 bases aligning to TRDD3. TCRdb leaves out the J gene; it was filled in here by matching the DNA to germline. This CDR3 has 16 amino acids. The V gene's germline CDR1 is GEAIGNYY and CDR2 EKD. Here the CDR3 DNA reads TGTGCCTGTGTCACCGTGGGGGATACTTTGACAGCACAACTCTTCTTT. It is translated as CACVTVGDTLTAQLFF.

In its sample, this clone was seen many times. The chain is built from TRDV1 and TRDJ2, with TRDD2 identical over 9 bases. The J gene comes from matching the DNA to germline here; TCRdb lacks it. The CDR3 has 23 amino acids. V shed 3 bases and J 5 bases; nucleotides not matched to a gene: 28. Germline V gives CDR1 TSWWSYY, CDR2 QGS. In DNA, the CDR3 is TGTGCTCTTGGGGACCCCCCCCTTCCTACAACTCAGATGGGGGCTACTACAACAGCACAACTCTTCTTT. Its translation is CALGDPPLPTTQMGATTTAQLFF.

This clone was seen at least ten times. V usage is TRDV1 and J usage is TRDJ1; no clear D gene. This CDR3 has 22 residues. V lost 7 bases to trimming and J lost 0 bases, with 36 bases between them. Per germline, CDR1 TSWWSYY and CDR2 QGS. CDR3: CALATPPVPRFSWVPDTDKLIF. The DNA for the CDR3 is TGTGCTCTTGCTACGCCCCCGGTCCCTCGGTTCTCATGGGTCCCGGACACCGATAAACTCATCTTT.

The sample holds a few counts of this clone. The TCRdb record carries a much larger clone's protein, which differs from this DNA's translation at residue 9; a read error is the likely cause, and the protein listed here is the DNA translation. The V call is TRDV2, the J call TRDJ1; D is perhaps TRDD3 (5 bases). Since TCRdb gives no J gene, matching the DNA to germline was used here to assign it. V lost 3 bases to trimming and J lost 3 bases, with 19 bases between them. Germline V gene lookup returns CDR1 GEAIGNYY and CDR2 EKD. The CDR3 sequence is 16 residues long. Here the CDR3 DNA reads TGTGCCTGTGACTCTGTACTGAAAGGGATCGCCGATAAACTCATCTTT. It encodes CACDSVLKGIADKLIF.

With regard to this clone: A read error is likely here: a far larger clone is one base away. The same CDR3 arises from other DNA sequences in this sample as well. Called V gene: TRDV1; the J gene was not called; whether TRDD3, the table's D call, matches the DNA was not checked. In germline, CDR1 is TSWWSYY, CDR2 QGS. CDR3 size: 24 residues. The CDR3 region is CALGPIPFLRTGGLYSWDTRQMFF. The CDR3 nucleotides read TGTGCTCTTGGGCCCATCCCCTTCCTACGAACTGGGGGACTGTACTCCTGGGACACCCGACAGATGTTCTTC.

This clone was detected only a few times. TCRdb's entry gives the protein of a much larger clone, which mismatches this DNA's translation at residue 4, likely from a read error; the protein reported here is translated from the DNA. The chain has TRDV2 and TRDJ1, with 12 bases aligning to TRDD3. The J gene, left out of TCRdb, was set here by checking the DNA against germline. The CDR3 runs 16 residues. The V gene end was trimmed by 5 bases and the J gene end by 4 bases; junction bases not matched to a gene: 10. Per the germline V gene, CDR1 is GEAIGNYY and CDR2 is EKD. Here the CDR3 reads CACGSLLGDTHDKLIF. The DNA for the CDR3 is TGTGCCTGTGGCTCCTTACTGGGGGATACCCACGATAAACTCATCTTT.

This clone was counted between two and nine times. This DNA's translation differs at residue 5 from TCRdb's protein, which comes from a much larger clone; a read error is likely, and the protein shown is translated from the DNA. Other DNA sequences in this specimen translate into the identical CDR3. The chain employs TRDV2 and TRDJ1; 8 bases map to TRDD3. TCRdb carries no J gene annotation; the J gene was assigned here by matching the DNA with germline. The V and J ends lost 0 bases and 3 bases, in that order; junction bases with no gene match: 5. Germline values: CDR1 GEAIGNYY, CDR2 EKD. This CDR3 region has 15 residues. CDR3 protein: CACDTLLGGADKLIF. The CDR3 region has the DNA TGTGCCTGTGACACCTTACTGGGGGGGGCCGATAAACTCATCTTT.

This clone was seen repeatedly, ten times or more. This chain joins TRDV2 and TRDJ1, with 12 bases that match TRDD3. No J segment appears in TCRdb, so it was assigned here by matching the sequence to germline. This CDR3 spans 22 amino acids. V lost 0 bases, J lost 3 bases, and 22 bases stayed unmatched. Germline V gene data show CDR1 as GEAIGNYY and CDR2 as EKD. DNA for the CDR3: TGTGCCTGTGACACCCTTATCGAGGCCTCTGGGGGATACGCGAAGTATTCCGATAAACTCATCTTT. Its translation: CACDTLIEASGGYAKYSDKLIF.

This clone appeared a few times. Since a far larger clone is one base different, this is likely a read error. This sample also contains other DNA sequences that code for the same CDR3. The rearrangement joins TRDV1 to TRDJ1; D is possibly TRDD3 (5 bases). The germline V gene encodes CDR1 TSWWSYY and CDR2 QGS. The CDR3 runs to 12 residues. CDR3 sequence: CALGGDTDKLIF. DNA for the CDR3: TGTGCTCTTGGTGGGGACACCGATAAGCTCATCTTT.

This clone was found many times. The V call is TRDV1, the J call TRDJ1; the D is unclear. V was shortened by 4 bases and J by 0 bases, with 24 bases between the two germline ends. CDR1 TSWWSYY and CDR2 QGS come from the germline V gene. The CDR3 runs 19 residues. Here the CDR3 DNA reads TGTGCTCTTGGGGGCCCACCTCTCCCCCCGGGCACGTACACCGATAAACTCATCTTT. Translated: CALGGPPLPPGTYTDKLIF.

As regards this clone: The protein TCRdb gives is from a much larger clone and does not agree with this DNA's translation at residue 16, likely a read error; the protein shown here comes from the DNA. The chain joins TRDV1 to TRDJ1, with 10 bases matching TRDD3. TCRdb supplies no J gene; here it was assigned by aligning the nucleotide sequence to germline. The CDR3 sequence is 19 residues long. Germline CDR1 and CDR2: TSWWSYY and QGS. This CDR3 reads CALGSPGGYGPPYTDRLIF. In nucleotides, the CDR3 is TGTGCTCTTGGGTCCCCAGGGGGATACGGTCCTCCGTACACCGATAGACTCATCTTT.

A word on this clone: The protein held in TCRdb is that of a much larger clone and does not match this DNA's translation at residue 11, likely because of a read error; the protein shown is translated from the DNA. Other DNA sequences in the sample encode the same CDR3. The chain couples TRDV1 to TRDJ1; no clear D gene. CDR3 length: 14 amino acids. Germline-derived CDR1 and CDR2 are TSWWSYY and QGS. The CDR3 region is CALGGPGDTDELIF. In DNA, the CDR3 is TGTGCTCTTGGGGGTCCTGGTGACACCGATGAACTCATCTTC.

In its sample, this clone was seen many times. V gene TRDV1 combines with J gene TRDJ1; D is uncertain. There are 22 residues in the CDR3. Looked up from germline, CDR1 is TSWWSYY and CDR2 is QGS. The V and J ends lost 0 bases and 6 bases respectively, with 35 bases between them. In nucleotides, the CDR3 is TGTGCTCTTGGGGAACTAGACCAGACCCACGTGGGCTGGCCAACCATGGTCCATAAACTCATCTTT. Amino acid sequence: CALGELDQTHVGWPTMVHKLIF.